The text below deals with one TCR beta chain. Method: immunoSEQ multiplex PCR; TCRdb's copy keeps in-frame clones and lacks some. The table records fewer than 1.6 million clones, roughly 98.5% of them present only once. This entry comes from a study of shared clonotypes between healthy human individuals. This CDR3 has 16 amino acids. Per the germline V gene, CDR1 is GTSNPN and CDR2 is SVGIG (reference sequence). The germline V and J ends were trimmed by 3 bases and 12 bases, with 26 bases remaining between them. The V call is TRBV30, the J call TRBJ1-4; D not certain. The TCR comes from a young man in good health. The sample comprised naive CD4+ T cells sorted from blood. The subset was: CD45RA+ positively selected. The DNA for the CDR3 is TGTGCCTGGAGGCCCGAAACGCCAATAATGAATGGGGAACTGTTTTTT. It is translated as CAWRPETPIMNGELFF.